Shown below are 15 T cell receptor beta chains from a single sample sequenced in a study of identifying expanded T cells in peripheral blood. Sequencing was performed with immunoSEQ multiplex PCR; in TCRdb, only in-frame clones are kept and a portion is missing. In the table there are 100,000 or so clones, about 87% of which are singletons. The sequenced sample was blood. Receptor source: a person aged 18 to 75 in good health.

This clone has more than one count but fewer than ten. This chain uses TRBV19 with TRBJ1-2; D is possibly TRBD1 (5 bases). The CDR3 spans 10 residues. Germline lookup yields CDR1 LNHDA and CDR2 SQIVND (reference sequence). V was trimmed by 10 bases and J by 4 bases, leaving 7 bases between them. The CDR3 coding sequence is TGTGCCACCGGGACCTATGGCTACACCTTC. This sequence encodes CATGTYGYTF.

This chain connects TRBV7-8 to TRBJ1-5; D is ambiguous. CDR1 is SGHVS, CDR2 FQNEAQ, per germline. This CDR3 has 12 residues. Trimming pared 5 bases from V and 1 base from J, leaving 3 bases between. The CDR3 is CASSRSNQPQHF. The CDR3 nucleotides read TGTGCCAGCAGCCGGAGCAATCAGCCCCAGCATTTT.

The chain uses TRBV12-5 and TRBJ2-2, with a tentative D call TRBD1 (6 bases). Trimming shortened V by 5 bases and J by 0 bases, and 10 bases separated the two germline ends. The CDR3 runs 15 residues. The germline CDR1 and CDR2 sequences are LGHNT and FRNRAP. Here the CDR3 DNA reads TGTGCTAGTGGTACCGGGACACCGAACACCGGGGAGCTGTTTTTT. Translating it yields CASGTGTPNTGELFF.

CDR3 protein: CASSGESSGNTIYF. The CDR3 coding sequence is TGCGCCAGCAGTGGGGAAAGCTCTGGAAACACCATATATTTT. The chain combines TRBV5-1 with TRBJ1-3; D is unclear. CDR1 is SGHRS and CDR2 is YFSETQ in the germline V gene. CDR3 length: 14 amino acids. With 5 bases removed from V and 0 bases from J, the gap between germline ends came to 9 bases.

This clone showed up just once. This chain joins TRBV5-1 and TRBJ2-7; the match to TRBD1 covers 7 bases. The V and J ends lost 3 bases and 2 bases, in that order; junction bases with no gene match: 11. In germline, CDR1 is SGHRS, CDR2 YFSETQ. There are 16 residues in the CDR3. The CDR3: CASSSNPTGTPYEQYF. CDR3 nucleotides: TGCGCCAGCAGCTCGAACCCGACAGGGACCCCCTACGAGCAGTACTTC. Full variable domain (outside the CDR3, taken from reference TRBV5-1 and TRBJ2-7): KAGVTQTPRYLIKTRGQQVTLSCSPISGHRSVSWYQQTPGQGLQFLFEYFSETQRNKGNFPGRFSGRQFSNSRSEMNVSTLELGDSALYLCASSSNPTGTPYEQYFGPGTRLTVT.

V is TRBV19 and J is TRBJ2-4; D possibly uses TRBD1 or TRBD2 (6 bases each). V shed 5 bases and J shed 6 bases, with 11 bases lying between them. The CDR3 runs 13 residues. Germline V CDR1 and CDR2: LNHDA, SQIVND (reference sequence). The CDR3 DNA reads TGTGCCAGTAGTGGGAGGACAGCAAACATTCAGTACTTC. Amino acid sequence: CASSGRTANIQYF.

The V call is TRBV27, the J call TRBJ2-6; D is undetermined. Germline loops: CDR1 MNHEY, CDR2 SMNVEV (reference sequence). V was clipped by 3 bases and J by 0 bases, with 12 bases between them. The CDR3 contains 17 residues. CDR3 loop: CASSFLTASSGANVLTF. The CDR3 coding sequence is TGTGCCAGCAGTTTTTTAACAGCTAGCTCTGGGGCCAACGTCCTGACTTTC.

The chain employs TRBV9 and TRBJ1-1; 7 bases align to TRBD1. This CDR3 contains 16 residues. V dropped 0 bases and J dropped 0; count of bases not matched to a gene: 5. The V gene's germline CDR1 is SGDLS and CDR2 YYNGEE. The chain's CDR3 is CASSVAGGQLNTEAFF. In DNA form, the CDR3 reads TGTGCCAGCAGCGTAGCTGGGGGACAGCTGAACACTGAAGCTTTCTTT.

This sequence joins TRBV5-4 and TRBJ2-1; 16 positions agree with TRBD2. CDR3 length: 15 amino acids. With V trimmed by 4 bases and J by 8 bases, 3 bases remained unmatched. From germline, CDR1 is SGHNT and CDR2 YYREEE (reference sequence). The CDR3 DNA reads as TGTGCCAGCAGCCGGGGACTAGCGGGAGGGGATGAGCAGTTCTTC. It codes for CASSRGLAGGDEQFF.

The V gene is TRBV6-5, the J gene TRBJ1-3; the match to TRBD1 covers 11 bases. The V gene end was trimmed by 6 bases and the J gene end by 7 bases; junction bases not matched to a gene: 8. Germline CDR1 and CDR2: MNHEY and SVGAGI. This CDR3 comprises 15 residues. CDR3 region: CASRSTDRGRNTIYF. CDR3 in DNA: TGTGCCAGCAGGAGCACGGACAGGGGGCGTAACACCATATATTTT.

This chain joins TRBV25-1 and TRBJ1-5; weak D call: TRBD1 (5 bases). The CDR3 runs to 13 residues. Trimming cost V 9 bases and J 2 bases, with 11 bases left between them. Per germline, CDR1 MGHDK and CDR2 SYGVNS. CDR3 sequence: CASGGWGNQPQHF. In nucleotides, the CDR3 is TGTGCCAGTGGGGGGTGGGGCAATCAGCCCCAGCATTTT. The whole variable domain, filled in from reference TRBV25-1 and TRBJ1-5, reads EADIYQTPRYLVIGTGKKITLECSQTMGHDKMYWYQQDPGMELHLIHYSYGVNSTEKGDLSSESTVSRIRTEHFPLTLESARPSHTSQYLCASGGWGNQPQHFGDGTRLSIL.

This chain joins TRBV19 and TRBJ2-6; the D gene is possibly TRBD1 (5 bases). The ends were cut back, 11 bases at V and 0 bases at J, with 20 bases in the middle. The germline V gene encodes CDR1 LNHDA and CDR2 SQIVND (reference sequence). This CDR3 spans 17 amino acids. The CDR3 DNA is TGTGCCGCAGGGCGCGCAGCTTCCTTCTCTGGGGCCAACGTCCTGACTTTC. This encodes CAAGRAASFSGANVLTF.

This rearrangement joins TRBV12-5 to TRBJ1-1, with 10 bases fitting TRBD1. This CDR3 contains 13 residues. Germline trimming cut 6 bases from V and 5 bases from J; bases unmatched to any gene: 3. The V gene's germline CDR1 is LGHNT and CDR2 FRNRAP. The CDR3 nucleotides read TGTGCTAGTGGGGGACAGGGGAGGACTGAAGCTTTCTTT. Amino acids: CASGGQGRTEAFF.

The chain links TRBV2 to TRBJ2-1, with 8 positions matching TRBD2. With 7 bases clipped from V and 5 bases from J, the junction kept 7 bases outside the gene matches. The germline V gene has CDR1 SNHLY and CDR2 FYNNEI. The CDR3 is 14 residues long. This CDR3 reads CASKSGSPNNEQFF. As DNA, the CDR3 is TGTGCCAGCAAAAGCGGGAGTCCCAACAATGAGCAGTTCTTC.

This chain links TRBV5-1 with TRBJ1-1, with a possible D match to TRBD1 (6 bases). Germline V gives CDR1 SGHRS, CDR2 YFSETQ. Trimming pared 1 base from V and 0 bases from J, leaving 10 bases between. This CDR3 has 15 amino acids. For the CDR3, the DNA is TGCGCCAGCAGCTTGTACGGACAGATGAACACTGAAGCTTTCTTT. Encoded protein: CASSLYGQMNTEAFF.